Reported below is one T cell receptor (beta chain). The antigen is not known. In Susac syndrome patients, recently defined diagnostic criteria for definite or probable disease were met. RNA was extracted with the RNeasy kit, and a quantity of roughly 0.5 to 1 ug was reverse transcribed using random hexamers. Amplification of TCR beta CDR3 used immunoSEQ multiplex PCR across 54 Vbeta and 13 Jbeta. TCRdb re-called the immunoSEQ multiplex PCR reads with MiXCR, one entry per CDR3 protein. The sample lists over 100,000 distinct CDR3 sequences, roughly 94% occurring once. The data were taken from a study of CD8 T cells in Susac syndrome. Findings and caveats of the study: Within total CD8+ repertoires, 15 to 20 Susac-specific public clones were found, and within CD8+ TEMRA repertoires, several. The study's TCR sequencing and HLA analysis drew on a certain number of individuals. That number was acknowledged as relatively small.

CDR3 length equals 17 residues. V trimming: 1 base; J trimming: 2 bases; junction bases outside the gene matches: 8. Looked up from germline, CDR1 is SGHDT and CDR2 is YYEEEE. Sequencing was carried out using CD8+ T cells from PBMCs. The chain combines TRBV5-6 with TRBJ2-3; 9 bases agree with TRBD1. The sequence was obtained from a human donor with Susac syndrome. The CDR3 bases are TGTGCCAGCAGCTTGCGGACAGGGGAAGGTTTCACAGATACGCAGTATTTT. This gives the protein CASSLRTGEGFTDTQYF.